This T cell receptor (beta chain) was recovered during a study of control samples from healthy donors and cancer patients. The method was immunoSEQ multiplex PCR; TCRdb's version includes in-frame clones alone and lacks a portion of them. The sample yields 150,000 to 200,000 clones, 70% to 90% seen once. This TCR was recovered from a man aged 25 to 40 in good health. Sequencing was performed on blood.

The CDR3 coding sequence is TGTGCCAGCAGCCAATGGTCAGCCGAGGCCCAGTACTTC. Translation gives CASSQWSAEAQYF. The rearrangement links TRBV14 to TRBJ2-5; D remains unclear. Trimming left V 2 bases short and J 9 bases short, with 13 bases between. The V gene's germline CDR1 is SGHDN and CDR2 FVKESK. The CDR3 is 13 amino acids.